Listed below are T cell receptor beta chains from one sample, sequenced in a study of T cells after yellow fever vaccination. MiXCR, run by TCRdb on the 5' RACE reads, gives a single entry per CDR3 protein. In the table there are under 400,000 distinct CDR3 sequences, about 9.9% of which are singletons. The material sequenced was PBMCs, taken on the day of the first yellow fever vaccination. The receptors were gathered from a man aged 18 to 35 who received the YFV17D yellow fever vaccine. The CDR3 runs from the conserved cysteine through the conserved F or W. The D gene is left open where the match is weak. The size entry is marked missing in some rows and otherwise reads once, few, many or a size class.

D: -
size: few
V: TRBV5-1
J: TRBJ1-3
DNA: TGCGCCAGCAGCCCGGTCTCTACCTCTGGAAACACCATATATTTT
CDR3: CASSPVSTSGNTIYF

D: TRBD1
size: few
V: TRBV6-1
J: TRBJ2-2
DNA: TGTGCCAGCAGAAACAGGGGTTACACCGGGGAGCTGTTTTTT
CDR3: CASRNRGYTGELFF

D: TRBD1
size: -
V: TRBV7-2
J: TRBJ2-7
DNA: TGTGCCAGCAGCTACGGACAGGGACGCTCCTACGAGCAGTACTTC
CDR3: CASSYGQGRSYEQYF

D: TRBD1
size: few
V: TRBV20-1
J: TRBJ2-1
DNA: TGCAGTGCTAGAGACCCTCCGGGACAGGGAGCCTACAATGAGCAGTTCTTC
CDR3: CSARDPPGQGAYNEQFF

D: TRBD1
size: once
V: TRBV6-2/TRBV6-3
J: TRBJ2-1
DNA: TGTGCCAGCAGACCGGACAGGTACAATGAGCAGTTCTTC
CDR3: CASRPDRYNEQFF

D: TRBD1
size: many
V: TRBV6-2/TRBV6-3
J: TRBJ2-1
DNA: TGTGCCAGCAGCGATAGGACAGGGCTGTTGACCTACAATGAGCAGTTCTTC
CDR3: CASSDRTGLLTYNEQFF

D: -
size: few
V: TRBV10-3
J: TRBJ2-7
DNA: TGTGCCATCAGTGAAGCAGGGGACTACGAGCAGTACTTC
CDR3: CAISEAGDYEQYF

D: TRBD1
size: few
V: TRBV12-3/TRBV12-4
J: TRBJ2-1
DNA: TGTGCCAGCAGTTCCCATACGGGACAGGGGCGCGATGAGCAGTTCTTC
CDR3: CASSSHTGQGRDEQFF

D: -
size: few
V: TRBV18
J: TRBJ1-1
DNA: TGTGCCAGCTCACCCGCCGGGGGGGGGTCGAACACTGAAGCTTTCTTT
CDR3: CASSPAGGGSNTEAFF

D: -
size: -
V: TRBV12-3/TRBV12-4
J: TRBJ2-1
DNA: TGTGCCAGCAGTTTATCGGATCCCGAGCAGTTCTTC
CDR3: CASSLSDPEQFF

D: -
size: -
V: TRBV11-1
J: TRBJ2-1
DNA: TGTGCCAGCAGCTTGGGGGGTTGGGATGAGCAGTTCTTC
CDR3: CASSLGGWDEQFF

D: -
size: -
V: TRBV29-1
J: TRBJ2-5
DNA: TGCAGCGCGAGTGGTCGGGGTATGGAGACCCAGTACTTC
CDR3: CSASGRGMETQYF

D: -
size: few
V: TRBV14
J: TRBJ1-5
DNA: TGTGCCAGCAGCCAAGACGGATATCAGCCCCAGCATTTT
CDR3: CASSQDGYQPQHF

D: -
size: -
V: TRBV6-1
J: TRBJ2-5
DNA: TGTGCCAGCAGAACCGGGACCGAGGGCTTAGAGACCCAGTACTTC
CDR3: CASRTGTEGLETQYF

D: TRBD2
size: many
V: TRBV28
J: TRBJ2-3
DNA: TGTGCCAGCAAACCGGGACTAGCGGGGGGAGGTACAGATACGCAGTATTTT
CDR3: CASKPGLAGGGTDTQYF

D: TRBD2
size: -
V: TRBV7-2
J: TRBJ2-1
DNA: TGTGCCAGCAGCCCCAGCGGGGCCAGCTCCTACAATGAGCAGTTCTTC
CDR3: CASSPSGASSYNEQFF

D: -
size: -
V: TRBV6-5
J: TRBJ1-6
DNA: TGTGCCAGCAGTTACTGGTCCTCCTATAATTCACCCCTCCACTTT
CDR3: CASSYWSSYNSPLHF

D: -
size: -
V: TRBV10-3
J: TRBJ2-7
DNA: TGTGCCATCAGTGAGTCGGGACAAGGGATAGCCTACGAGCAGTACTTC
CDR3: CAISESGQGIAYEQYF

D: TRBD2
size: few
V: TRBV20-1
J: TRBJ2-3
DNA: TGCAGTGCCCGGGGACTAGCGGACACGCAGTATTTT
CDR3: CSARGLADTQYF

D: -
size: many
V: TRBV12-3/TRBV12-4
J: TRBJ2-5
DNA: TGTGCCAGCTCAGTTTCGGTAGTTCCGAGAGCTATACAAGAGACCCAGTACTTC
CDR3: CASSVSVVPRAIQETQYF

D: -
size: few
V: TRBV19
J: TRBJ2-5
DNA: TGTGCCAGTACCCCCACCGGGGGGCCGCACCAAGAGACCCAGTACTTC
CDR3: CASTPTGGPHQETQYF

D: TRBD2
size: -
V: TRBV24-1
J: TRBJ2-3
DNA: TGTGCCACCAGATCGGGGGGACTGCGCACAGATACGCAGTATTTT
CDR3: CATRSGGLRTDTQYF

D: TRBD2
size: many
V: TRBV14
J: TRBJ2-5
DNA: TGTGCCAGCAGCCCAGGACTAGCAGGGACCCAGTACTTC
CDR3: CASSPGLAGTQYF

D: -
size: -
V: TRBV9
J: TRBJ2-3
DNA: TGTGCCAGCAGCGCTCCGGGGGGCCTGGGCACAGATACGCAGTATTTT
CDR3: CASSAPGGLGTDTQYF

D: -
size: few
V: TRBV12-2
J: TRBJ2-5
DNA: TGTGCAAGTCGCTTCGTCGACAGGAACCAAGAGACCCAGTACTTC
CDR3: CASRFVDRNQETQYF

D: -
size: many
V: TRBV12-3/TRBV12-4
J: TRBJ1-2
DNA: TGTGCCAGCAGCTCGGGGGACTATGGCTACACCTTC
CDR3: CASSSGDYGYTF

D: -
size: few
V: TRBV15
J: TRBJ2-5
DNA: TGTGCCACCAGCAGAGATCTGAAAGGAGAAGAGACCCAGTACTTC
CDR3: CATSRDLKGEETQYF

D: TRBD2
size: few
V: TRBV7-3
J: TRBJ2-1
DNA: TGTGCCAGCAGCCCCGGGGGGATCTTTTCCTACAATGAGCAGTTCTTC
CDR3: CASSPGGIFSYNEQFF

D: TRBD1
size: -
V: TRBV5-4
J: TRBJ1-6
DNA: TGTGCCAGCAGCTCCACCGGGACAGCGACTTTTAATTCACCCCTCCACTTT
CDR3: CASSSTGTATFNSPLHF

D: -
size: -
V: TRBV12-3/TRBV12-4
J: TRBJ2-7
DNA: TGTGCCAGCAGTTTAGAGATCGGGGTTACCTACGAGCAGTACTTC
CDR3: CASSLEIGVTYEQYF

D: -
size: many
V: TRBV12-3/TRBV12-4
J: TRBJ1-1
DNA: TGTGCCAGCAGCCCCGGCCAGGGCCACACTGAAGCTTTCTTT
CDR3: CASSPGQGHTEAFF

D: -
size: -
V: TRBV7-9
J: TRBJ2-7
DNA: TGTGCCAGCAGCTTAGCGGCTCAGGAGGACTACGAGCAGTACTTC
CDR3: CASSLAAQEDYEQYF

D: -
size: -
V: TRBV9
J: TRBJ2-7
DNA: TGTGCCAGCAGCGTAAGTGGCACAGCTACCTACGAGCAGTACTTC
CDR3: CASSVSGTATYEQYF

D: -
size: -
V: TRBV30
J: TRBJ1-5
DNA: TGTGCCTGGAGTGTAGGACAGAATAGCAATCAGCCCCAGCATTTT
CDR3: CAWSVGQNSNQPQHF

D: -
size: -
V: TRBV19
J: TRBJ1-2
DNA: TGTGCCAGTAGTATTGGGGCTAACTATGGCTACACCTTC
CDR3: CASSIGANYGYTF

D: -
size: few
V: TRBV7-9
J: TRBJ2-3
DNA: TGTGCCAGCAGCCCGGCGGGGGCCTCAGATACGCAGTATTTT
CDR3: CASSPAGASDTQYF

D: -
size: -
V: TRBV15
J: TRBJ1-2
DNA: TGTGCCACCAGCAGAGATTATATGTGGTACCGGACTTATGGCTACACCTTC
CDR3: CATSRDYMWYRTYGYTF

D: -
size: few
V: TRBV5-1
J: TRBJ1-1
DNA: TGCGCCAGCAGCTTGCAGTCCGAGGCTTTCTTT
CDR3: CASSLQSEAFF

D: -
size: many
V: TRBV6-1
J: TRBJ1-1
DNA: TGTGCCAGCAGTCTATTGGGGGGGATGAACACTGAAGCTTTCTTT
CDR3: CASSLLGGMNTEAFF

D: -
size: few
V: TRBV24-1
J: TRBJ2-3
DNA: TGTGCCACCAGTGATTCACTGGAGACTAGCACAGATACGCAGTATTTT
CDR3: CATSDSLETSTDTQYF

D: -
size: many
V: TRBV7-2
J: TRBJ2-7
DNA: TGTGCCAGCAGCATCTATGCGGGACAGTGGGACTACGAGCAGTACTTC
CDR3: CASSIYAGQWDYEQYF

D: -
size: many
V: TRBV4-3
J: TRBJ2-6
DNA: TGCGCCAGCAGCCAGGACAGTCCCTCTGGGGCCAACGTCCTGACTTTC
CDR3: CASSQDSPSGANVLTF

D: TRBD1
size: -
V: TRBV13
J: TRBJ1-6
DNA: TGTGCCAGCCGGGAGTTCGGACAGGGGGCCAGCTCCTATAATTCACCCCTCCACTTT
CDR3: CASREFGQGASSYNSPLHF

D: -
size: -
V: TRBV27
J: TRBJ1-2
DNA: TGTGCCAGCAGTCCAGGGAGGACTAACTATGGCTACACCTTC
CDR3: CASSPGRTNYGYTF

D: -
size: few
V: TRBV19
J: TRBJ1-1
DNA: TGTGCCAGTAGTATGTCGACAGCGAACACTGAAGCTTTCTTT
CDR3: CASSMSTANTEAFF

D: -
size: -
V: TRBV5-1
J: TRBJ1-1
DNA: TGCGCCAGCAGCTTTTTTCCGGGTACCCCTGAAGCTTTCTTT
CDR3: CASSFFPGTPEAFF

D: -
size: -
V: TRBV7-3
J: TRBJ2-1
DNA: TGTGCCAGCAGCTCCCTTAAGGCGGGGGCCCTAGGGAATGAGCAGTTCTTC
CDR3: CASSSLKAGALGNEQFF

D: -
size: few
V: TRBV27
J: TRBJ1-6
DNA: TGTGCCAGCAGTTTACCCGACAGGATGTATAATTCACCCCTCCACTTT
CDR3: CASSLPDRMYNSPLHF

D: -
size: many
V: TRBV6-5
J: TRBJ2-1
DNA: TGCGCCAGCAGCTATGGGGGCTACAATGAGCAGTTCTTC
CDR3: CASSYGGYNEQFF

D: -
size: -
V: TRBV15
J: TRBJ2-5
DNA: TGTGCCACCAGCAGAGATACGGGGCGAGAGACCCAGTACTTC
CDR3: CATSRDTGRETQYF

D: TRBD1
size: -
V: TRBV7-2
J: TRBJ1-5
DNA: TGTGCCAGCAGCTTAGGGACAGGTGGTCGGCCCCAGCATTTT
CDR3: CASSLGTGGRPQHF

D: -
size: few
V: TRBV5-4
J: TRBJ2-1
DNA: TGTGCCAGCAGCTTGCTCCTAGCCGGATACAATGAGCAGTTCTTC
CDR3: CASSLLLAGYNEQFF

D: TRBD2
size: few
V: TRBV10-2
J: TRBJ2-3
DNA: TGCGCCGGAGCGGGGGGTCCAGCTAGCACAGATACGCAGTATTTT
CDR3: CAGAGGPASTDTQYF

D: -
size: many
V: TRBV12-3/TRBV12-4
J: TRBJ1-2
DNA: TGTGCCAGCAGTTTAAGGGACTATGGCTACACCTTC
CDR3: CASSLRDYGYTF

D: TRBD2
size: -
V: TRBV11-2
J: TRBJ2-2
DNA: TGTGCCAGCAGACCCGGGACTAGCGGGGGGGCCGGGGAGCTGTTTTTT
CDR3: CASRPGTSGGAGELFF

D: TRBD2
size: few
V: TRBV29-1
J: TRBJ2-1
DNA: TGCAGCGTTGAAGATCTCGCCCTAGCGGGGGGCCACAATGAGCAGTTCTTC
CDR3: CSVEDLALAGGHNEQFF

D: -
size: -
V: TRBV5-1
J: TRBJ1-2
DNA: TGCGCCAGCACCTGGGGGTATGACTATGGCTACACCTTC
CDR3: CASTWGYDYGYTF

D: -
size: few
V: TRBV7-9
J: TRBJ2-2
DNA: TGTGCCAGCAGCCCTGGGATCGCGAACACCGGGGAGCTGTTTTTT
CDR3: CASSPGIANTGELFF

D: TRBD1
size: few
V: TRBV10-3
J: TRBJ2-7
DNA: TGTGCCATCAGTGAAGAGGGGGCGGCCTACGAGCAGTACTTC
CDR3: CAISEEGAAYEQYF

D: TRBD1
size: -
V: TRBV4-1
J: TRBJ2-6
DNA: TGCGCCAGCAGCCCCCCCCGGACAGGGGCCTCTGGGGCCAACGTCCTGACTTTC
CDR3: CASSPPRTGASGANVLTF